These 17 T cell receptor beta chains were sequenced from one sample in a study of blood T cell repertoires in COVID-19. Here immunoSEQ multiplex PCR was the method, and the copy in TCRdb shows in-frame clones only, minus some. Among some 200,000 clones listed, approximately 79% were seen once. The sample was peripheral blood. Source of these receptors: a woman in her 70s with acute or convalescent COVID-19.

The genes are TRBV3-1 (or the pseudogene TRBV3-2) and TRBJ2-5; 9 nucleotides agree with TRBD2. V lost 2 bases and J lost 4; bases outside the gene matches: 11. The CDR3 runs 17 residues. Germline-derived CDR1 and CDR2 are LGHDT and YNNKEL (reference sequence). In DNA form, the CDR3 reads TGTGCCAGCAGCCAATACCTAGCGGGGAGACCGGGAGAGACCCAGTACTTC. Protein: CASSQYLAGRPGETQYF.

This chain links TRBV4-1 with TRBJ1-6; a weak D match, TRBD1 (6 bases). Germline CDR1 and CDR2: MGHRA and YSYEKL. The V end was cut by 1 base, the J end by 9 bases, with 13 bases between. This CDR3 has 15 amino acids. The CDR3 DNA reads TGCGCCAGCAGCCAAGGCCCCCTACAGGGTTCACCCCTCCACTTT. Translation gives CASSQGPLQGSPLHF.

The gene calls are TRBV21-1 and TRBJ2-1; the table's D call of TRBD1 was not tested on the DNA. TRBV21-1 is flagged as a pseudogene. The length of the CDR3 is 13 residues. CDR3 DNA sequence: TGTGCCAGCCCGGGGACAGACTACAATGAGCAGTTCTTC. This sequence encodes CASPGTDYNEQFF.

The V call is TRBV14, the J call TRBJ1-6; 7 positions agree with TRBD1. The CDR3 spans 14 residues. V was pared by 4 bases and J by 10 bases, with 7 bases of the junction left unmatched. The V gene's germline CDR1 is SGHDN and CDR2 FVKESK. CDR3 in amino acids: CASSPTTGWSPLHF. In DNA, the CDR3 is TGTGCCAGCAGCCCGACGACAGGGTGGTCACCCCTCCACTTT.

This chain joins TRBV20-1 and TRBJ1-2, with D possibly TRBD1 on 5 matching bases. This CDR3 region has 11 residues. Trimming took 2 bases from V and 8 from J, leaving 9 bases between them. Germline assignment: CDR1 DFQATT and CDR2 SNEGSKA (reference sequence). CDR3: CSARQGLGYTF. The CDR3 coding sequence is TGCAGTGCTAGACAGGGATTAGGCTACACCTTC.

This chain uses TRBV19 with TRBJ2-7; 7 positions agree with TRBD1. This CDR3 is 14 amino acids long. Unmatched junction bases numbered 9, after V lost 7 bases and J lost 3 bases. Looked up from germline, CDR1 is LNHDA and CDR2 is SQIVND (reference sequence). The CDR3 bases are TGTGCCAGTACACCCTTCCCAGGGGGCTACGAGCAGTACTTC. Translating it yields CASTPFPGGYEQYF.

The sample holds many counts of this clone. This chain links TRBV2 with TRBJ2-1; maybe TRBD2 (6 bases). The length of the CDR3 is 12 residues. Germline CDR1 reads SNHLY; CDR2 reads FYNNEI. Deletions cut 8 bases from V and 7 bases from J, with 12 bases between. The CDR3 region is CASSFGGNEQFF. In nucleotides, the CDR3 is TGTGCCAGCTCCTTCGGGGGAAATGAGCAGTTCTTC. The variable domain in full, completed from reference TRBV2 and TRBJ2-1, reads EPEVTQTPSHQVTQMGQEVILRCVPISNHLYFYWYRQILGQKVEFLVSFYNNEISEKSEIFDDQFSVERPDGSNFTLKIRSTKLEDSAMYFCASSFGGNEQFFGPGTRLTVL.

V is TRBV19 and J is TRBJ2-3; TRBD2 agrees at 9 bases. Germline CDR1 reads LNHDA; CDR2 reads SQIVND (reference sequence). J lost 4 bases, V lost 6 bases, and 20 bases had no gene match. This CDR3 is 19 amino acids long. The CDR3 here is CASRSFSVGSGRIADTQYF. For the CDR3, the DNA is TGTGCCAGTAGATCCTTCTCTGTAGGTAGCGGGAGAATCGCAGATACGCAGTATTTT.

This clone has only one observation. The V gene is TRBV19, the J gene TRBJ2-1; TRBD2 matches at 9 bases. Losses at the gene ends were 4 bases for V and 2 bases for J; bases not matched to a gene: 12. CDR3 length: 18 amino acids. The germline CDR1 and CDR2 sequences are LNHDA and SQIVND (reference sequence). CDR3 region: CASSRSPAGGPPYNEQFF. The CDR3 DNA reads TGTGCCAGTAGTAGGTCCCCCGCGGGAGGGCCACCCTACAATGAGCAGTTCTTC. The full variable domain, in which reference TRBV19 and TRBJ2-1 provide the parts outside the CDR3, is DGGITQSPKYLFRKEGQNVTLSCEQNLNHDAMYWYRQDPGQGLRLIYYSQIVNDFQKGDIAEGYSVSREKKESFPLTVTSAQKNPTAFYLCASSRSPAGGPPYNEQFFGPGTRLTVL.

The genes are TRBV5-1 and TRBJ2-3, with 10 bases fitting TRBD2. V trimming: 5 bases; J trimming: 2 bases; junction bases outside the gene matches: 8. CDR3 length: 16 residues. The germline V gene encodes CDR1 SGHRS and CDR2 YFSETQ. CDR3 amino acids: CASSSRLAGPTDTQYF. In DNA form, the CDR3 reads TGCGCCAGCAGTTCCCGACTAGCGGGCCCCACAGATACGCAGTATTTT.

At least ten counts were recorded for this clone. For the CDR3, the DNA is TGTGCCAGCAAGGTCGGACAGGGATCCTACAATGAGCAGTTCTTC. As protein: CASKVGQGSYNEQFF. The rearrangement uses TRBV2 and TRBJ2-1; TRBD1 agrees at 8 bases. Per germline, CDR1 SNHLY and CDR2 FYNNEI. This CDR3 is 15 amino acids long. With 7 bases clipped from V and 1 base from J, the junction kept 6 bases outside the gene matches.

V and J are TRBV29-1 and TRBJ2-2, with TRBD2 matching over 11 bases. V was pared by 6 bases and J by 3 bases, with 12 bases of the junction left unmatched. In germline, CDR1 is SQVTM, CDR2 ANQGSEA. The CDR3 consists of 17 residues. The CDR3 reads CSVALASGRNDTGELFF. CDR3 bases: TGCAGCGTGGCCCTGGCTAGCGGGAGGAACGACACCGGGGAGCTGTTTTTT.

The chain links TRBV27 to TRBJ1-4; unclear D gene. This CDR3 is 14 amino acids long. The germline CDR1 and CDR2 sequences are MNHEY and SMNVEV (reference sequence). Trimming left V 5 bases short and J 4 bases short, with 11 bases between. CDR3 sequence: CASSHRGSNEKLFF. The DNA for the CDR3 is TGTGCCAGCAGTCACCGGGGTAGTAATGAAAAACTGTTTTTT. Filled out from reference TRBV27 and TRBJ1-4, the complete variable domain reads EAQVTQNPRYLITVTGKKLTVTCSQNMNHEYMSWYRQDPGLGLRQIYYSMNVEVTDKGDVPEGYKVSRKEKRNFPLILESPSPNQTSLYFCASSHRGSNEKLFFGSGTQLSVL.

The genes are TRBV12-3 or TRBV12-4 and TRBJ2-2; 7 bases map to TRBD1. The CDR3 consists of 13 residues. With V trimmed by 9 bases and J by 3 bases, 4 bases remained unmatched. Here the CDR3 DNA reads TGTGCCAGTACAGGGGCCTACACCGGGGAGCTGTTTTTT. Its translation is CASTGAYTGELFF.

The chain couples TRBV7-8 to TRBJ2-2, with TRBD2 identical over 7 bases. After removal of 7 bases from V and 0 bases from J, the junction contained 14 bases not matched to a gene. The CDR3 has 18 residues. Germline V gene data show CDR1 as SGHVS and CDR2 as FQNEAQ. The chain's CDR3 is CASTRRGSGVTNTGELFF. In DNA form, the CDR3 reads TGTGCCAGCACCCGACGGGGCAGCGGGGTTACGAACACCGGGGAGCTGTTTTTT.

The V gene is TRBV5-1, the J gene TRBJ2-7; 8 positions match TRBD1. V was pared by 0 bases and J by 6 bases, with 11 bases of the junction left unmatched. This CDR3 is 16 amino acids long. Germline CDR1 and CDR2: SGHRS and YFSETQ. CDR3 coding DNA: TGCGCCAGCAGCTTGGACGCCACAGGGGGTAGGCGCGAGCAGTACTTC. As protein: CASSLDATGGRREQYF.

In its sample, this clone was seen once. J is TRBJ2-2 and V is TRBV9; D may be TRBD2 (6 bases). CDR3 length equals 15 residues. V lost 4 bases and J 7 bases, leaving 17 bases between the germline ends. Germline loops: CDR1 SGDLS, CDR2 YYNGEE. The CDR3 protein is CASSPRLVPGGELFF. The CDR3 region has the DNA TGTGCCAGCAGCCCCCGACTAGTTCCGGGCGGGGAGCTGTTTTTT.